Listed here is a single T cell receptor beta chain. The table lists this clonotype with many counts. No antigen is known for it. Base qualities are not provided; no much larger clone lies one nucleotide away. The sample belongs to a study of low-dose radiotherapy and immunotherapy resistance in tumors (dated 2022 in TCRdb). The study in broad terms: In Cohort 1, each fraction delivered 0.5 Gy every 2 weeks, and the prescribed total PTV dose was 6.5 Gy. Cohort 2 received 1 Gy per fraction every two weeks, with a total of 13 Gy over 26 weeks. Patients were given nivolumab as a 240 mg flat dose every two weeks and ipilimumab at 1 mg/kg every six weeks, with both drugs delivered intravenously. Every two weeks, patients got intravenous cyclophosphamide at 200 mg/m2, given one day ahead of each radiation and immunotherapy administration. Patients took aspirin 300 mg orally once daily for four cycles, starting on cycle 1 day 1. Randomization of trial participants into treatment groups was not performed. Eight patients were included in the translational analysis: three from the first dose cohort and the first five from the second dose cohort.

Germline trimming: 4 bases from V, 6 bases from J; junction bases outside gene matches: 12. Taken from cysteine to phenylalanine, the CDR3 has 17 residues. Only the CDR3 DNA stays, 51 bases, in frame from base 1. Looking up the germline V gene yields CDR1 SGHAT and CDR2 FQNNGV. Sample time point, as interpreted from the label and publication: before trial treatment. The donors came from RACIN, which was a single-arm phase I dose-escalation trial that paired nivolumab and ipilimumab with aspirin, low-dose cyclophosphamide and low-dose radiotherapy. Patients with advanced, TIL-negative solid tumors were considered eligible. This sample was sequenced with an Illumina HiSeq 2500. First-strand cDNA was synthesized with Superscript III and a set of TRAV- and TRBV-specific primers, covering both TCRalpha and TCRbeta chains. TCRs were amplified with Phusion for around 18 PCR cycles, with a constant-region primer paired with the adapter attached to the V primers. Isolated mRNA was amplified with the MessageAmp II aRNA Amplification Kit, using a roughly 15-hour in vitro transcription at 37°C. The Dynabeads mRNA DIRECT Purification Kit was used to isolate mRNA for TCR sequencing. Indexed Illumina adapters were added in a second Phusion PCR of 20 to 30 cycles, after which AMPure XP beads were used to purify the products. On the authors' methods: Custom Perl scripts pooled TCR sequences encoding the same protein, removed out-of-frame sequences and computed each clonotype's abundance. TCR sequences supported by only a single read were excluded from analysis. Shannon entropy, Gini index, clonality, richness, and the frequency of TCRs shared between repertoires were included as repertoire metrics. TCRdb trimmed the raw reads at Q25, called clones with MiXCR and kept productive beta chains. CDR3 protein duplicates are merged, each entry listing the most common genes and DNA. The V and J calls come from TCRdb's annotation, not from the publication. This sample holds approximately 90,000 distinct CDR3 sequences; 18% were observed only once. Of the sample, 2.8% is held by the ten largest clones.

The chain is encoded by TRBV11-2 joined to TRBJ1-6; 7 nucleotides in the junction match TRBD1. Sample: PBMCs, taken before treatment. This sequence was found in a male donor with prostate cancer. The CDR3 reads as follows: CASSSGLRTGFNSPLHF. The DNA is TGTGCCAGCAGCTCCGGTCTACGGACAGGCTTTAATTCACCCCTCCACTTT. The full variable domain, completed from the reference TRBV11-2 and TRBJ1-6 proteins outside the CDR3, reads EAGVAQSPRYKIIEKRQSVAFWCNPISGHATLYWYQQILGQGPKLLIQFQNNGVVDDSQLPKDRFSAERLKGVDSTLKIQPAKLEDSAVYLCASSSGLRTGFNSPLHFGNGTRLTVT.